Reported below is one T cell receptor beta chain. The antigen is undetermined. The data were taken from a study of blood T cells in healthy people across ages. The sample, approximately 11 milliliters of peripheral blood, was drawn from each donor. Per-sample yields of isolated PBMCs were at least 6 million. Total RNA, at least 5.5 micrograms per sample, came from PBMCs. Primers used in a second PCR of about 6 to 11 cycles were a sample-barcoded 5' primer and a J-beta primer mix. One entry per CDR3 protein, called by TCRdb with MiXCR from the 5' RACE reads. The data show approximately 790,000 distinct CDR3 sequences, around 62% seen once. Study-wide results and caveats: Diversity of TCR beta per million T cells declined in a roughly linear way with age.

The source of this sequence is a man aged 25-40 years in good health. The sequencing input was blood.

CDR3 sequence (DNA): TGCAGTGCTAGGGTTAGCGGGGCTAACTCCTACAATGAGCAGTTCTTC. Encoded protein: CSARVSGANSYNEQFF. This chain links TRBV20-1 with TRBJ2-1; 8 positions match TRBD2. Germline loops: CDR1 DFQATT, CDR2 SNEGSKA (reference sequence). The CDR3 loop spans 16 amino acids. V was pared by 3 bases and J by 0 bases, with 7 bases of the junction left unmatched.